These 4 T cell receptor beta chains were sequenced from one sample in a study of PD-1 blockade in mismatch repair-deficient tumors. What these receptors recognize is not known. Time point indicated: roughly ten-day in vitro stimulation with candidate neoantigen peptide 3. Assay used: immunoSEQ multiplex PCR; TCRdb lists only in-frame clones, some missing. Counted here are about 9,500 clones, 90% to 95% occurring once; the ten biggest clones make up more than 7.5%. The sample consisted of cells cultured in vitro, taken from a patient treated with pembrolizumab. The receptors come from an adult with mismatch repair-deficient cancer.

The genes are TRBV6-1 and TRBJ2-5; the D is unclear. Trimming left V 3 bases short and J 9 bases short, with 8 bases between. The CDR3 loop spans 11 amino acids. Germline CDR1 and CDR2: MNHNS and SASEGT. The CDR3 is CASSDLSPQYF. The CDR3 DNA reads TGTGCCAGCAGTGATTTAAGCCCCCAGTACTTC.

The rearrangement uses TRBV10-3 and TRBJ1-2; D is unresolved. The V end lost 0 bases, the J end lost 2 bases, and 10 bases lay between the germline ends. CDR1 and CDR2 (germline): ENHRY, SYGVKD. The CDR3 consists of 15 residues. The CDR3 sequence is CAISESEVTNYGYTF. The CDR3 nucleotides read TGTGCCATCAGTGAGTCTGAGGTCACGAACTATGGCTACACCTTC.

The J gene is TRBJ2-7, the V gene TRBV27; D gene unclear. V was clipped by 2 bases and J by 4 bases, with 3 bases between them. Germline lookup yields CDR1 MNHEY and CDR2 SMNVEV (reference sequence). This CDR3 is 11 amino acids long. The CDR3 reads CASSLGYEQYF. CDR3 in DNA: TGTGCCAGCAGTTTAGGGTACGAGCAGTACTTC.

This CDR3 is CASSTTSGTVSFQYF. CDR3 DNA: TGTGCCAGTAGTACCACATCCGGGACAGTGTCTTTCCAGTACTTC. The genes are TRBV19 and TRBJ2-7, with 7 bases identical to TRBD1. The V segment lost 4 bases and the J segment 10 bases; nucleotides outside the gene matches: 16. Germline CDR1 reads LNHDA; CDR2 reads SQIVND (reference sequence). This CDR3 is 15 amino acids long. Variable domain in full (rest from reference TRBV19 and TRBJ2-7): DGGITQSPKYLFRKEGQNVTLSCEQNLNHDAMYWYRQDPGQGLRLIYYSQIVNDFQKGDIAEGYSVSREKKESFPLTVTSAQKNPTAFYLCASSTTSGTVSFQYFGPGTRLTVT.